This T cell receptor beta chain was profiled in a study of CD8 T cells in Susac syndrome. RNA, at about 0.45 to 1 ug, was reverse transcribed with random hexamers. A single record per CDR3 protein comes from TCRdb applying MiXCR to the immunoSEQ multiplex PCR reads. Of some 190,000 distinct CDR3 sequences in the sample, 94% were seen once. The CDR3 is made up of 18 amino acids. Germline lookup yields CDR1 KGHSH and CDR2 LQKENI. V gave up 3 bases and J gave up 3 bases; unmatched junction bases: 9. TCR beta sequencing covered blood CD8+ and CD4+ T cells. Material for sequencing was CD4+ T cells from PBMCs. This receptor was taken from a human donor with Susac syndrome. The rearrangement joins TRBV18 to TRBJ2-3; TRBD2 aligns across 13 bases. The CDR3 sequence: CASSPPGLAGDYTDTQYF. The CDR3 coding sequence is TGTGCCAGCTCACCCCCCGGACTAGCGGGGGATTATACAGATACGCAGTATTTT.